This T cell receptor (beta chain) was captured in a study of shared clonotypes between healthy human individuals. Per the germline V gene, CDR1 is SGHTA and CDR2 is FQGNSA. V lost 2 bases and J lost 2, with 6 bases in between. The CDR3 is 14 amino acids. A remark on this clone: Different DNA sequences within this sample yield the same CDR3.

Profiling relied on immunoSEQ multiplex PCR, and the TCRdb table lists in-frame clones only, not all of them. The table records about 1.5 million clones, 95% to 99% of them present only once. The origin of this receptor is a young man in good health. The sample taken for sequencing was naive CD4+ T cells sorted from blood. The sample's subset: CD45RA+ positively selected. The chain couples TRBV7-2 to TRBJ2-2; no clear D. The CDR3 sequence: CASSLRSNTGELFF. The CDR3 DNA sequence: TGTGCCAGCAGCTTACGCTCCAACACCGGGGAGCTGTTTTTT.